This section outlines one T cell receptor (beta chain) sequence together with its context. This sample is part of a study of CD8+ T cells in alopecia areata. At the level of the study: Treated individuals took tofacitinib by mouth, 5 to 10 mg twice daily.

RNA was extracted and reverse transcribed into cDNA as the sequencing template. Repertoires were generated with immunoSEQ multiplex PCR, while TCRdb's copy carries only in-frame clones and drops some. The profile covers some 130,000 clones, with approximately 48% appearing a single time and 15% to 20% taken by the ten largest. CDR1 and CDR2 from the germline V gene are SGDLS and YYNGEE. The J segment lost 7 bases and the V segment lost 4 bases, leaving 13 bases of the junction unmatched. The CDR3 loop spans 17 amino acids. Sample: CD8+ T cells sorted from blood, taken at week 0. The chain joins TRBV9 to TRBJ2-2, with TRBD1 matching over 10 bases. This sequence was found in a human donor with alopecia areata. The CDR3 DNA sequence: TGTGCCAGCAGCTCCCTCCGGGACAGGGGTTGGGTCGGGGAGCTGTTTTTT. This gives the protein CASSSLRDRGWVGELFF.